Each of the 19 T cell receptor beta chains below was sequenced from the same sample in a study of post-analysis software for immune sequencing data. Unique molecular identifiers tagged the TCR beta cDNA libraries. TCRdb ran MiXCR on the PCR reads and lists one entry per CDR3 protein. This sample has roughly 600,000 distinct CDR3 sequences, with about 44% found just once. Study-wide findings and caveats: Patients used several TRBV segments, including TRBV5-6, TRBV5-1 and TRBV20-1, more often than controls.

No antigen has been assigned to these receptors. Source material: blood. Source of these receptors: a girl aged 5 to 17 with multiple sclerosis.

In DNA, the CDR3 is TGCGCCAGCAGCTTGGCACTCCGGGCGGGACCTACCTACGAGCAGTACTTC. It encodes CASSLALRAGPTYEQYF. The chain carries TRBV5-1 and TRBJ2-7; D is perhaps TRBD2 (6 bases). V was shortened by 0 bases and J by 2 bases, with 18 bases between the two germline ends. The CDR3 sequence is 17 residues long. The germline CDR1 and CDR2 sequences are SGHRS and YFSETQ.

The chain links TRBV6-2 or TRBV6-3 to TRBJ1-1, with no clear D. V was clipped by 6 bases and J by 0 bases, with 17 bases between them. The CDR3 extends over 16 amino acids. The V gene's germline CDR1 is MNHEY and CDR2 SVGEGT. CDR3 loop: CASSSPYRAMNTEAFF. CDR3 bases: TGTGCCAGCAGCTCCCCTTACCGGGCCATGAACACTGAAGCTTTCTTT.

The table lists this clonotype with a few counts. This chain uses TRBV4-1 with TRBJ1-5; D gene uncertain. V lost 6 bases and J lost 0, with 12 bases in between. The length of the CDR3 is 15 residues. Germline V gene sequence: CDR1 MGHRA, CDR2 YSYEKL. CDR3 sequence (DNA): TGCGCCAGCAGACTGACGGAAAATAGCAATCAGCCCCAGCATTTT. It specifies CASRLTENSNQPQHF.

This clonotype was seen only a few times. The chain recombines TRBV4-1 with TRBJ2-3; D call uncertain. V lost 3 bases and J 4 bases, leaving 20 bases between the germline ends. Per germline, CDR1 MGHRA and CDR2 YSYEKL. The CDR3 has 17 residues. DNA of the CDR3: TGCGCCAGCAGCCACAGTTTTTATCCGTACCACCCAGATACGCAGTATTTT. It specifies CASSHSFYPYHPDTQYF.

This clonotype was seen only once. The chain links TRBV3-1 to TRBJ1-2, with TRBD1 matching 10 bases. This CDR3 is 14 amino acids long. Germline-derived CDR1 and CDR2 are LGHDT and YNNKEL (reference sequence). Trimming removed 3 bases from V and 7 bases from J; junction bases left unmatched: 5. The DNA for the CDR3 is TGTGCCAGCAGCCAGTGGGACAGGGGCTCTGGCTACACCTTC. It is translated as CASSQWDRGSGYTF.

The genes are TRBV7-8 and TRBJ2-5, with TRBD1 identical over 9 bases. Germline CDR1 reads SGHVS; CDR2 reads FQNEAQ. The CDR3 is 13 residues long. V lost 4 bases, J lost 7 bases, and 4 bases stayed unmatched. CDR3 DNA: TGTGCCAGCAGCTGGGACAGGGAGGGGACCCAGTACTTC. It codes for CASSWDREGTQYF.

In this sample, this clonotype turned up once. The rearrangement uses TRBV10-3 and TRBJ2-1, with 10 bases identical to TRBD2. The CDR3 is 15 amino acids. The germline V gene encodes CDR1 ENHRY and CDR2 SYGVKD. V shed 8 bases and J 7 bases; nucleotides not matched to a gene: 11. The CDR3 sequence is CAISTSSGSLNEQFF. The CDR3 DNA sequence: TGTGCCATCTCTACTTCTAGCGGGAGTTTAAATGAGCAGTTCTTC.

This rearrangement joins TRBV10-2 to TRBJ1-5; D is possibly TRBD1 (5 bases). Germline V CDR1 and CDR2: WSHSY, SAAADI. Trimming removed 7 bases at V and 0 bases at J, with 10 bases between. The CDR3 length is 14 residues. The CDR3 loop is CASKGPNSNQPQHF. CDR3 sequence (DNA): TGCGCCAGCAAGGGACCGAATAGCAATCAGCCCCAGCATTTT.

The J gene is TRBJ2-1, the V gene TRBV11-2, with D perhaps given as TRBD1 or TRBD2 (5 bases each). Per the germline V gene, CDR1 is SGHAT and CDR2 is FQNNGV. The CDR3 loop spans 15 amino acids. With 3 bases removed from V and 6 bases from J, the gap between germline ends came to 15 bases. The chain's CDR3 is CASSLEYGTPNEQFF. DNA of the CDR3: TGTGCCAGCAGCTTGGAATACGGGACCCCCAATGAGCAGTTCTTC.

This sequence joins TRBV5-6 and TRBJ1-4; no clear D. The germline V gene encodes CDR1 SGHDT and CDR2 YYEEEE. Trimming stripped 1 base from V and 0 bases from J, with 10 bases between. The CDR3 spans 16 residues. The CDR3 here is CASSLWTGATNEKLFF. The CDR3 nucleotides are TGTGCCAGCAGCTTGTGGACGGGAGCAACTAATGAAAAACTGTTTTTT.

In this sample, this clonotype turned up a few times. The CDR3: CASSLNHYNEQFF. CDR3 DNA sequence: TGTGCCAGCAGCTTAAACCACTACAATGAGCAGTTCTTC. The chain is built from TRBV7-3 and TRBJ2-1; D not certain. The CDR3 has 13 residues. Between the trimmed V and J ends, which lost 1 base and 3 bases, there was a span of 4 bases. CDR1 SGHTA and CDR2 FQGTGA come from the germline V gene.

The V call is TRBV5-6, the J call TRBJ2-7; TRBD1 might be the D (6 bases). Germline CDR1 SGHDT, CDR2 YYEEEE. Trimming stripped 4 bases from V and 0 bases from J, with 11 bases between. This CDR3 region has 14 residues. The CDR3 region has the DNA TGTGCCAGCAGCAACCTGGACAGCTCCTACGAGCAGTACTTC. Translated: CASSNLDSSYEQYF.

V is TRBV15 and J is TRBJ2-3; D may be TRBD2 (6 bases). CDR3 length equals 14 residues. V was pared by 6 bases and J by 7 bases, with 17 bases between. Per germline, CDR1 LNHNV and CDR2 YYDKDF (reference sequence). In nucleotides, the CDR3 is TGTGCCACCAGATCCTTCAGGGAGGTGAATACGCAGTATTTT. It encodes CATRSFREVNTQYF.

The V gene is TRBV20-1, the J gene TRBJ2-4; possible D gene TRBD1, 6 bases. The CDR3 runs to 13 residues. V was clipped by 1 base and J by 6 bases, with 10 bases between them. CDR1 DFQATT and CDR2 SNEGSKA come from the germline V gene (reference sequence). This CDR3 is CSARGQVANIQYF. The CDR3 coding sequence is TGCAGTGCTAGAGGACAGGTGGCAAACATTCAGTACTTC.

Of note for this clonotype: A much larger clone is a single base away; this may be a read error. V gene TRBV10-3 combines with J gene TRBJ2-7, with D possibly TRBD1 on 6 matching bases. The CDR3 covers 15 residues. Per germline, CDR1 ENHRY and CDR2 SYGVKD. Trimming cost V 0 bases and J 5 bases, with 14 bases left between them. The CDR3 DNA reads TGTGCCATCAGTGAGTCCGACAGGTACACGCACGAGCAGTACTTC. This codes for CAISESDRYTHEQYF.

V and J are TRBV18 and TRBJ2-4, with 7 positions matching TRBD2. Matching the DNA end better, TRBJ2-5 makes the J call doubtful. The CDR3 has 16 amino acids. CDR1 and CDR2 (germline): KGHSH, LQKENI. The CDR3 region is CASSPQSSGIAETQYF. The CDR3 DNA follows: TGTGCCAGCTCACCACAGTCCAGCGGGATCGCAGAGACCCAGTACTTC.

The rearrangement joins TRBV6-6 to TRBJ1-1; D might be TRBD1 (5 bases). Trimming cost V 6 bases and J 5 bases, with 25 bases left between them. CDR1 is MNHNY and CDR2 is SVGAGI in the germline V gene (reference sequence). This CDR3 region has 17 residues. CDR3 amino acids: CASRTGGNGARGTEAFF. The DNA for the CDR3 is TGTGCCAGCAGAACGGGGGGAAACGGTGCTCGAGGGACTGAAGCTTTCTTT.

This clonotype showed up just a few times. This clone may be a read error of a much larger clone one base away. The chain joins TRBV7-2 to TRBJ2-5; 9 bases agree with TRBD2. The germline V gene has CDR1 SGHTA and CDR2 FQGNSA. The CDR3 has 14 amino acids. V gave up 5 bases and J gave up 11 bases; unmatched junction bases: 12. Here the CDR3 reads CASSVSGSYYEQYF. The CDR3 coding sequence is TGTGCCAGCAGCGTTAGCGGGAGTTATTATGAGCAGTACTTC.

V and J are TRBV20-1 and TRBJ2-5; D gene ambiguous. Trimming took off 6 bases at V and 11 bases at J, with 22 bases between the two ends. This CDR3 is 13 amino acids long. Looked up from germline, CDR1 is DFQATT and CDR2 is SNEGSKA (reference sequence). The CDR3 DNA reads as TGCAGTGCCAAAGACCAGGCGCCACTTCAGCAGTACTTC. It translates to CSAKDQAPLQQYF.